These 2 T cell receptor beta chains came from one sample sequenced in a study of OX40 agonist ivuxolimab in advanced cancers. Profiled with immunoSEQ multiplex PCR; TCRdb holds only in-frame clones, not every one. This sample has about 55,000 clones, with roughly 80% found just once. The sequencing here drew on CD4+ or CD8+ T cells sorted from blood, taken in a trial of the OX40 agonist ivuxolimab. The receptors here all came from an adult with an advanced solid tumor such as melanoma, head and neck, liver or kidney cancer.

This chain joins TRBV4-1 and TRBJ2-2, with D perhaps TRBD1 (5 bases). The germline V gene has CDR1 MGHRA and CDR2 YSYEKL. The V gene lost 1 base and the J gene lost 6 bases, with 15 bases spanning the gap. The CDR3 is made up of 16 amino acids. The CDR3 protein is CASSQGLKGFPGELFF. The CDR3 DNA sequence: TGCGCCAGCAGCCAAGGATTGAAGGGGTTTCCCGGGGAGCTGTTTTTT.

This clone was detected only once. The chain couples TRBV6-1 to TRBJ2-3; maybe TRBD2 (6 bases). The CDR3 loop spans 10 amino acids. Per the germline V gene, CDR1 is MNHNS and CDR2 is SASEGT. The CDR3 spells CGTGVNTQYF. In DNA form, the CDR3 reads TGTGGGACGGGGGTCAATACGCAGTATTTT.